This T cell receptor beta chain was retrieved from a study of T cells expressing NK-cell markers. Synthesis of TCR beta cDNA relied on 5'RACE template switching carrying UMIs. TCRdb reprocessed the 5' RACE reads; each CDR3 protein has one entry and no DNA is given. This sample's table reports 250,000 or so distinct CDR3 sequences. Germline V CDR1 and CDR2: MNHEY, SVGEGT. The CDR3 covers 15 residues. The V and J genes are TRBV6-2 or TRBV6-3 and TRBJ2-2; there is no DNA to check the TCRdb D call of TRBD2. Material for sequencing was blood T cells: a sorted CD56 or NKG2C T cell subset, CD4+ or CD8+ T cells, or bulk PBMC T cells (not recorded which). This clonotype was sampled from a woman between 18 and 70 years old in good health. This CDR3 reads CASSYSRLGPGELFF.